A selection of T cell receptor beta chains follows, all from one sample in a study of T cell changes during pregnancy in multiple sclerosis. The data were produced by immunoSEQ multiplex PCR, yet TCRdb's version contains in-frame clones alone and is incomplete. The data hold approximately 20,000 clones, with roughly 87% observed a single time. The material sequenced was CD8+ T cells from peripheral blood mononuclear cells, taken after pregnancy. The receptors stem from a female donor with multiple sclerosis, enrolled in a pregnancy study. Each CDR3 is given without its conserved first and last residue.

J gene	V gene	CDR3 protein
TRBJ2-1	TRBV4-1	ASSHWTSDSYNEQF
TRBJ2-7	TRBV5-1	ASKGQFYEQY
TRBJ1-1	TRBV27	ASSLSAGMNTEAF
TRBJ2-3	TRBV10-1	ASSATGNRADTQY
TRBJ1-5	TRBV15	ATSSGQGAGQPQH
TRBJ2-7	TRBV4-3	ASSQVLAGYEQY
TRBJ2-3	TRBV6-1	ASSEALAHTDTQY
TRBJ1-3	TRBV6-4	ASSDTTDSGNTIY
TRBJ2-7	TRBV2	ASSATSGIGEQY
TRBJ2-1	TRBV6-4	ASSGAGGSYNEQF
TRBJ2-7	TRBV29-1	SVVFTSTPYEQY
TRBJ2-3	TRBV4-1	ASSPLTLQGGTDTQY
TRBJ1-1	TRBV7-9	ASSLAGPGLRTEAF
TRBJ2-1	TRBV14	ASRTDTSGRAGEQF
TRBJ2-7	TRBV29-1	SVEGRGSSYEQY
TRBJ2-1	TRBV27	ASSRSYEQF
TRBJ2-7	TRBV5-4	ASSSLPGYEQY
TRBJ1-1	TRBV7-2	ASSLYSRTEAF
TRBJ1-4	TRBV9	ASSVGGESATNEKLF
TRBJ2-7	TRBV27	ASSSPPRGRAPGRLREQY
TRBJ2-1	TRBV19	ASSIQGAYNEQF
TRBJ2-1	TRBV6-5	ASSLTGTSGTGKQF
TRBJ2-1	TRBV6-1	ASSGTSGSYNEQF
TRBJ2-2	TRBV5-1	ASSQTGMPGELF
TRBJ1-1	TRBV6-5	ASSPSLTGRAF
TRBJ2-7	TRBV5-4	ASSSGTASYEQY
TRBJ1-2	TRBV6-1	ASSEPSTSFGYGYT
TRBJ2-7	TRBV27	ASSAWDRFYEQY
TRBJ1-1	TRBV5-6	ASSLIAGFRLMNTEAF
TRBJ1-1	TRBV28	ASSPGTENTEAF
TRBJ2-2	TRBV15	ATSRDRVRGTGELF
TRBJ1-1	TRBV28	ASTSGWDSLYEAF
TRBJ1-2	TRBV15	ATSPDRGPYGYT
TRBJ2-2	TRBV5-1	ASNTKTGSLNTGELF
TRBJ2-2	TRBV11-2	ASSLEFRVAGELF
TRBJ2-1	TRBV11-2	ASSSIANEQF
TRBJ1-1	TRBV29-1	SGGSLGNTEAF
TRBJ2-3	TRBV23-1	ASSQHGDTQY
TRBJ2-5	TRBV7-9	ASNDLQVYQETQY
TRBJ1-1	TRBV7-9	ASSTPETGPNTEAF
TRBJ2-7	TRBV7-2	ASSLVGGAGLSYEQY
TRBJ1-4	TRBV7-8	ASSLGYPDREFRTNEKLF
TRBJ2-6	TRBV5-4	ASSRHRDRGSGANVLT
TRBJ1-1	TRBV11-3	ASSLGSNTEAF
TRBJ2-3	TRBV4-1	ASSQFLGDTDTQY
TRBJ1-5	TRBV21-1	ASRTTPGQGTHYSNQPQH
TRBJ2-3	TRBV6-1	ASSEGGSPTDTQY
TRBJ2-7	TRBV7-3	ASSLTTPGVGDYEQY
TRBJ2-2	TRBV9	ASSVNPDRDGGTGELF
TRBJ2-1	TRBV6-4	ASSSTSAYNEQF
TRBJ2-1	TRBV6-1	ASSRDMGEQF
TRBJ1-4	TRBV9	ASSGHTTTNEKLF
TRBJ2-2	TRBV12-5	ASGLTTGGKAGELF
TRBJ1-2	TRBV9	ASSVDSTGVYGYT
TRBJ2-1	TRBV4-1	ASSQDPTASSYNEQF
TRBJ2-1	TRBV11-3	ASSTGGTYNEQF
TRBJ1-3	TRBV7-2	ASSPTGGASGNTIY
TRBJ1-1	TRBV21-1	ASSYYPTGEMNTEAF
TRBJ2-3	TRBV5-8	ASSLELSSWTDTQY